This is a list of T cell receptor beta chains from one sample in a study of chemoradiotherapy in HPV16-positive cancers. Repertoires were generated with immunoSEQ multiplex PCR, while TCRdb's copy carries only in-frame clones and drops some. The sample carries around 68,000 clones, approximately 91% recorded once. The specimen comprised blood, sampled from a patient who underwent chemoradiotherapy. These receptors all stem from a human donor with HPV-associated anogenital cancer. Each CDR3 is given with its conserved first and last residue. D genes are given only for firm matches. Size values are once, few and many counts, or a class for expanded clones, and some rows have none.

V,size,J,D,CDR3,DNA
TRBV5-4,.,TRBJ1-2,TRBD1,CASSLETGVIGYTF,TGTGCCAGCAGCTTAGAGACAGGGGTAATTGGCTACACCTTC
TRBV27,.,TRBJ1-3,.,CASRSLGPPGNTIYF,TGTGCCAGCAGATCCTTGGGCCCCCCTGGAAACACCATATATTTT
TRBV5-6,.,TRBJ2-4,.,CASSLRLAKNIQYF,TGTGCCAGCAGCCTACGTTTGGCCAAAAACATTCAGTACTTC
TRBV7-9,.,TRBJ2-7,.,CASSRSSYEQYF,TGTGCCAGCAGCCGGAGCTCCTACGAGCAGTACTTC
TRBV5-6,.,TRBJ1-6,.,CASSLVGVPDSPLHF,TGTGCCAGCAGCCTCGTGGGGGTGCCCGATTCACCCCTCCACTTT
TRBV29-1,.,TRBJ2-7,.,CSVEAGTYEQYF,TGCAGCGTTGAGGCAGGGACGTACGAGCAGTACTTC
TRBV5-6,.,TRBJ1-1,TRBD1,CASSSGGQGWTEAFF,TGTGCCAGCAGCTCAGGCGGACAGGGCTGGACTGAAGCTTTCTTT
TRBV5-4,.,TRBJ1-3,.,CASSWGHAHTIYF,TGTGCCAGCAGCTGGGGACACGCTCACACCATATATTTT
TRBV4-2,.,TRBJ1-3,.,CASSQDHGGGNTIYF,TGTGCCAGCAGCCAAGATCACGGGGGTGGAAACACCATATATTTT
TRBV10-3,.,TRBJ2-7,.,CAIHDSSGEQYF,TGTGCCATCCATGACAGCTCGGGTGAGCAGTACTTC
TRBV7-2,.,TRBJ1-2,.,CASSPGSGSNYGYTF,TGTGCCAGCAGCCCTGGATCCGGCTCAAACTATGGCTACACCTTC
TRBV5-1,.,TRBJ2-7,.,CASSLLPPTGIYEQYF,TGCGCCAGCAGCTTGCTGCCCCCCACAGGGATCTACGAGCAGTACTTC
TRBV28,few,TRBJ1-5,.,CASSSEQPQHF,TGTGCCAGCAGTTCTGAGCAGCCCCAGCATTTT
TRBV27,.,TRBJ2-2,TRBD2,CASRTSGATGELFF,TGTGCCAGCCGGACTAGCGGAGCCACCGGGGAGCTGTTTTTT
TRBV5-6,.,TRBJ2-7,TRBD1,CASSSEGQGAGRQYF,TGTGCCAGCAGCTCGGAAGGACAGGGGGCTGGTAGGCAGTACTTC
TRBV9,.,TRBJ1-1,.,CASSLGGRDTEAFF,TGTGCCAGCAGCCTAGGGGGGAGGGACACTGAAGCTTTCTTT
TRBV6-5,.,TRBJ2-7,.,CASSYSAGVLTYEQYF,TGTGCCAGCAGTTACTCGGCAGGGGTTCTCACCTACGAGCAGTACTTC
TRBV19,.,TRBJ2-7,.,CASSISSSSSYEQYF,TGTGCCAGTAGTATTTCGAGTTCCAGCTCCTACGAGCAGTACTTC
TRBV19,.,TRBJ1-2,.,CASSQVNYGYTF,TGTGCCAGTAGTCAGGTGAACTATGGCTACACCTTC
TRBV7-9,.,TRBJ1-4,.,CASSPRRATNEKLFF,TGTGCCAGCAGCCCGAGACGAGCAACTAATGAAAAACTGTTTTTT
TRBV7-7,.,TRBJ2-7,TRBD1,CASSLGTGNYEQYF,TGTGCTAGCAGCTTGGGGACAGGGAACTACGAGCAGTACTTC
TRBV6-8,few,TRBJ2-3,TRBD2,CASSYAQRGGEDTQYF,TGTGCCAGCAGTTACGCCCAGCGGGGGGGGGAAGATACGCAGTATTTT
TRBV12-5,few,TRBJ2-3,.,CASSGQGGVDTQYF,TGTGCTAGTAGTGGGCAGGGTGGGGTAGATACGCAGTATTTT
TRBV7-2,.,TRBJ2-7,TRBD1,CASSVQQGAGEQYF,TGTGCCAGCAGCGTACAACAGGGGGCGGGGGAGCAGTACTTC
TRBV6-5,.,TRBJ2-7,.,CASMETNSYEQYF,TGTGCCAGCATGGAGACAAATTCCTACGAGCAGTACTTC
TRBV9,.,TRBJ1-1,.,CASSVELNTEAFF,TGTGCCAGCAGCGTAGAACTGAACACTGAAGCTTTCTTT
TRBV9,.,TRBJ2-1,TRBD2,CASSAGLAALNEQFF,TGTGCCAGCAGCGCAGGACTAGCGGCGTTGAATGAGCAGTTCTTC
TRBV28,once,TRBJ2-1,TRBD2,CASSETSLFSYNEQFF,TGTGCCAGCAGTGAGACTAGCCTCTTCTCCTACAATGAGCAGTTCTTC
TRBV6-1,.,TRBJ1-6,.,CASAGLPNSPLHF,TGTGCCAGCGCGGGCCTGCCTAATTCACCCCTCCACTTT
TRBV5-1,.,TRBJ2-7,TRBD1,CASSRQSQYRGSSYEQYF,TGCGCCAGCAGCCGACAGTCTCAGTACAGGGGGAGCTCCTACGAGCAGTACTTC
TRBV6-5,.,TRBJ1-1,.,CASSLSLNTEAFF,TGTGCCAGCAGCCTATCGTTGAACACTGAAGCTTTCTTT
TRBV2,once,TRBJ2-2,TRBD2,CASSRRGLAGAVGELFF,TGTGCCAGCAGTCGACGGGGACTAGCGGGAGCGGTCGGGGAGCTGTTTTTT
TRBV27,.,TRBJ2-2,TRBD1,CASSSRKGAQIGRELFF,TGTGCCAGCAGTTCTCGAAAGGGGGCCCAAATCGGTAGGGAGCTGTTTTTT
TRBV10-2,.,TRBJ2-7,.,CASSEVAGGGYEQYF,TGCGCCAGCAGTGAGGTGGCAGGGGGAGGATACGAGCAGTACTTC
TRBV4-1,.,TRBJ2-7,TRBD2,CASSQSGGVMSYEQYF,TGCGCCAGCAGCCAATCGGGGGGTGTGATGTCTTACGAGCAGTACTTC
TRBV4-1,.,TRBJ2-2,.,CASSQDNNLNTGELFF,TGCGCCAGCAGCCAAGATAATAATCTTAACACCGGGGAGCTGTTTTTT
TRBV21-1,.,TRBJ2-6,.,CASSTQAGPLGANVLTF,TGTGCCAGCAGCACTCAGGCAGGACCATTGGGGGCCAACGTCCTGACTTTC
TRBV28,once,TRBJ1-1,.,CASSPTGGGKSWQAFF,TGTGCCAGCAGCCCTACCGGAGGGGGAAAGTCCTGGCAAGCTTTCTTT
TRBV4-1,.,TRBJ1-1,.,CASSQDWGQNTEAFF,TGCGCCAGCAGCCAAGATTGGGGACAGAACACTGAAGCTTTCTTT
TRBV4-1,.,TRBJ1-1,.,CASSQGRLGAGQGTEAFF,TGCGCCAGCAGCCAAGGCCGACTTGGGGCTGGGCAGGGAACTGAAGCTTTCTTT
TRBV27,.,TRBJ2-2,TRBD1,CASSYRGEASTGELFF,TGTGCCAGCAGTTACAGGGGAGAGGCGAGCACCGGGGAGCTGTTTTTT
TRBV5-1,.,TRBJ1-2,.,CASLEGSSQANYGYTF,TGCGCCAGCCTAGAAGGGTCATCCCAAGCTAACTATGGCTACACCTTC
TRBV11-2,few,TRBJ1-5,.,CASSLETQPQHF,TGTGCCAGCAGCTTGGAGACTCAGCCCCAGCATTTT
TRBV6-4,once,TRBJ2-3,.,CASSPQPGGEDTQYF,TGTGCCAGCAGTCCTCAACCCGGAGGGGAGGATACGCAGTATTTT
TRBV2,.,TRBJ2-1,TRBD2,CAAARSRGADNEQFF,TGTGCCGCGGCCCGCTCGCGGGGGGCCGACAATGAGCAGTTCTTC
TRBV10-3,.,TRBJ2-1,.,CAISESWNEQFF,TGTGCCATCAGTGAGTCGTGGAATGAGCAGTTCTTC
TRBV6-9,.,TRBJ2-5,.,CASSFPQGQGRETQYF,TGTGCCAGCAGTTTCCCCCAGGGGCAGGGGCGAGAGACCCAGTACTTC